The present T cell receptor (beta chain) was sequenced within a study of blood T cell repertoires in COVID-19. V shed 2 bases, J shed 5 bases, and the junction held 14 bases outside the gene matches. CDR1 is GTSNPN, CDR2 SVGIG, per germline (reference sequence). There are 18 residues in the CDR3. TCRdb's copy holds only in-frame clones and misses some; the assay was immunoSEQ multiplex PCR. The table lists a few hundred thousand clones, roughly 87% of them singletons. What was sequenced was peripheral blood. This receptor was taken from a man aged 40-49 years with active or convalescent COVID-19. The chain links TRBV30 to TRBJ1-5; 11 nucleotides line up with TRBD1. CDR3 bases: TGTGCCTGGAGTATCGGACAGGGGGCCGGCCAGGGGGATCAGCCCCAGCATTTT. Translating gives CAWSIGQGAGQGDQPQHF. The entire variable domain, with the rest obtained from reference TRBV30 and TRBJ1-5, is as follows: SQTIHQWPATLVQPVGSPLSLECTVEGTSNPNLYWYRQAAGRGLQLLFYSVGIGQISSEVPQNLSASRPQDRQFILSSKKLLLSDSGFYLCAWSIGQGAGQGDQPQHFGDGTRLSIL.